Below, 24 T cell receptor beta chains from the same sample are listed, as sequenced in a study of blood T cell repertoires in COVID-19 (dated by TCRdb to 2020 to 2021). Library creation used the immunoSEQ multiplex PCR assay. Held by TCRdb, this immuneACCESS table contains in-frame sequences only and omits some clones. Under half of the omission traces to an unresolved V gene where checked; the cause of the rest is unknown. The sample has 200,000 to 250,000 clones on record, about 85% of them singletons. The top ten constitute about 10% of the sample. The material sequenced was peripheral blood. Receptor source: a woman in her 50s with COVID-19, enrolled during active disease.

This clone was recorded a few times. V and J are TRBV11-2 and TRBJ1-2; D is perhaps TRBD1 (5 bases). Per germline, CDR1 SGHAT and CDR2 FQNNGV. V lost 4 bases, J lost 8 bases, and 17 bases lay in between. The CDR3 has 14 residues. The CDR3 DNA reads TGTGCCAGCAGCTCTCCCCGGGACTTTGGCGGCTACACCTTC. Protein: CASSSPRDFGGYTF.

This clone was detected a few times. The chain uses TRBV2 and TRBJ1-5; 8 nucleotides match TRBD1. The V gene end was trimmed by 6 bases and the J gene end by 4 bases; junction bases not matched to a gene: 8. Germline V gene data show CDR1 as SNHLY and CDR2 as FYNNEI. The CDR3 consists of 15 residues. Written as DNA, the CDR3 is TGTGCCAGCAGGACCGGGACAGGCCAAAATCAGCCCCAGCATTTT. Translated: CASRTGTGQNQPQHF.

The chain has TRBV11-2 and TRBJ1-2, with D perhaps matching TRBD1 (5 bases). This CDR3 comprises 14 residues. Germline CDR1 reads SGHAT; CDR2 reads FQNNGV. Trimming stripped 0 bases from V and 8 bases from J, with 13 bases between. This CDR3 is CASSLEGGAGGYTF. Written as DNA, the CDR3 is TGTGCCAGCAGCTTAGAAGGCGGGGCCGGGGGCTACACCTTC.

The V call is TRBV3-1 (or the pseudogene TRBV3-2), the J call TRBJ2-3; 7 bases line up with TRBD2. The V gene end was trimmed by 4 bases and the J gene end by 4 bases; junction bases not matched to a gene: 11. The germline V gene encodes CDR1 LGHDT and CDR2 YNNKEL (reference sequence). The CDR3 consists of 16 residues. The CDR3 nucleotides are TGTGCCAGCAGCCTTTTCCGGGCGGGGGAGGCAGATACGCAGTATTTT. It specifies CASSLFRAGEADTQYF.

The chain carries TRBV10-3 and TRBJ2-6; D not certain. Germline V gives CDR1 ENHRY, CDR2 SYGVKD. Trimming cost V 6 bases and J 0 bases, with 18 bases left between them. This CDR3 contains 18 residues. Written as DNA, the CDR3 is TGTGCCATCAGCCAGTCCTTCCAACAAAGCTCTGGGGCCAACGTCCTGACTTTC. This sequence encodes CAISQSFQQSSGANVLTF.

The chain joins TRBV3-1 (or the pseudogene TRBV3-2) to TRBJ2-6; 9 bases agree with TRBD1. Germline V gives CDR1 LGHDT, CDR2 YNNKEL (reference sequence). V lost 0 bases, J lost 4 bases, and 7 bases stayed unmatched. This CDR3 comprises 18 residues. DNA of the CDR3: TGTGCCAGCAGCCAAGAGACAGGGGGGCCGAGGGGGGCCAACGTCCTGACTTTC. This gives the protein CASSQETGGPRGANVLTF.

The chain couples TRBV5-6 to TRBJ1-5; D is ambiguous. Germline lookup yields CDR1 SGHDT and CDR2 YYEEEE. Trimming cost V 1 base and J 2 bases, with 4 bases left between them. CDR3 length: 13 amino acids. The CDR3 DNA sequence: TGTGCCAGCAGCTTGTCGGGCAATCAGCCCCAGCATTTT. Encoded protein: CASSLSGNQPQHF.

The chain uses TRBV28 and TRBJ2-5; TRBD1 might be the D (5 bases). The CDR3 has 12 residues. Germline values: CDR1 MDHEN, CDR2 SYDVKM. V lost 4 bases, J lost 7 bases, and 10 bases lay in between. CDR3 loop: CASSSQGLTQYF. Written as DNA, the CDR3 is TGTGCCAGCAGTTCCCAGGGTCTGACCCAGTACTTC.

This chain uses TRBV30 with TRBJ2-3, with 10 bases aligning to TRBD2. The V segment lost 4 bases and the J segment 5 bases; nucleotides outside the gene matches: 12. CDR3 size: 16 residues. The V gene's germline CDR1 is GTSNPN and CDR2 SVGIG (reference sequence). Here the CDR3 DNA reads TGTGCCTGGACAGGTTCAGCGGGGGGGCTGATAGATACGCAGTATTTT. This translates into CAWTGSAGGLIDTQYF.

The chain recombines TRBV19 with TRBJ2-2; maybe TRBD1 (5 bases). V lost 2 bases and J lost 0, with 7 bases in between. The CDR3 is 15 residues long. CDR1 and CDR2 (germline): LNHDA, SQIVND (reference sequence). The CDR3 protein is CASSISRANTGELFF. In DNA form, the CDR3 reads TGTGCCAGTAGTATATCCAGGGCGAACACCGGGGAGCTGTTTTTT.

The table lists this clone with many counts. The chain uses TRBV7-8 and TRBJ1-3; D gene uncertain. CDR3 length: 14 amino acids. Per the germline V gene, CDR1 is SGHVS and CDR2 is FQNEAQ. V shed 1 base and J shed 4 bases, with 8 bases lying between them. CDR3 DNA sequence: TGTGCCAGCAGCTTAGGAGGGCTAGGAAACACCATATATTTT. Residues: CASSLGGLGNTIYF.

The chain joins TRBV12-3 or TRBV12-4 to TRBJ2-5; 7 positions agree with TRBD1. With 6 bases clipped from V and 7 bases from J, the junction kept 8 bases outside the gene matches. The CDR3 covers 13 residues. The CDR3 nucleotides read TGTGCCAGCAGACCGACAGGGATTGGGACCCAGTACTTC. It is translated as CASRPTGIGTQYF.

CDR3 in amino acids: CATSRDRRDRGTDTQYF. Here the CDR3 DNA reads TGTGCCACCAGCAGAGATAGGAGGGACAGGGGCACAGATACGCAGTATTTT. This chain links TRBV15 with TRBJ2-3; TRBD1 matches 9 bases. V lost 0 bases to trimming and J lost 1 base; unmatched junction nucleotides: 5. The CDR3 runs to 17 residues. Per the germline V gene, CDR1 is LNHNV and CDR2 is YYDKDF (reference sequence).

CDR3 nucleotides: TGTGCTAGTGGAGGAGGACAGGTGAACACCGGGGAGCTGTTTTTT. Its protein is CASGGGQVNTGELFF. The rearrangement joins TRBV12-5 to TRBJ2-2, with 7 bases matching TRBD1. V dropped 6 bases and J dropped 1; count of bases not matched to a gene: 5. Germline-derived CDR1 and CDR2 are LGHNT and FRNRAP. The CDR3 covers 15 residues.

This sequence joins TRBV20-1 and TRBJ1-2; D remains ambiguous. Trimming took off 3 bases at V and 8 bases at J, with 16 bases between the two ends. The CDR3 has 13 amino acids. Germline values: CDR1 DFQATT, CDR2 SNEGSKA (reference sequence). DNA of the CDR3: TGCAGTGCTAGTTCCGGGGATCTCGGCGGCTACACCTTC. Residues: CSASSGDLGGYTF.

This rearrangement joins TRBV19 to TRBJ1-2; D is perhaps TRBD1 (6 bases). Germline V gene sequence: CDR1 LNHDA, CDR2 SQIVND (reference sequence). This CDR3 region has 15 residues. V lost 2 bases, J lost 0 bases, and 10 bases lay in between. The CDR3 DNA sequence: TGTGCCAGTAGTATAACGGGGGGCCCTAACTATGGCTACACCTTC. This encodes CASSITGGPNYGYTF.

This clone was detected once. The V and J genes are TRBV19 and TRBJ1-1; D call uncertain. CDR1 and CDR2 from the germline V gene are LNHDA and SQIVND (reference sequence). V lost 6 bases and J lost 0, with 11 bases in between. The CDR3 is made up of 14 amino acids. The chain's CDR3 is CASSLGVMNTEAFF. CDR3 DNA sequence: TGTGCCAGTAGCCTCGGGGTCATGAACACTGAAGCTTTCTTT.

This sequence joins TRBV29-1 and TRBJ2-4, with TRBD1 as a possible D gene (5 bases). CDR3 length: 11 residues. Trimming removed 2 bases from V and 6 bases from J, with 5 bases in between. In germline, CDR1 is SQVTM, CDR2 ANQGSEA. The CDR3 loop is CSVEQGNIQYF. The CDR3 DNA reads as TGCAGCGTTGAACAGGGAAACATTCAGTACTTC.

The V gene is TRBV5-4, the J gene TRBJ2-1; 15 bases are shared with TRBD2. Trimming removed 2 bases from V and 7 bases from J; junction bases left unmatched: 4. CDR3 length: 16 residues. Germline CDR1 and CDR2: SGHNT and YYREEE (reference sequence). The CDR3 sequence is CASSFGLAGGLNEQFF. The CDR3 DNA is TGTGCCAGCAGCTTCGGACTAGCGGGGGGGCTAAATGAGCAGTTCTTC. Full variable domain (missing parts from reference TRBV5-4 and TRBJ2-1): ETGVTQSPTHLIKTRGQQVTLRCSSQSGHNTVSWYQQALGQGPQFIFQYYREEENGRGNFPPRFSGLQFPNYSSELNVNALELDDSALYLCASSFGLAGGLNEQFFGPGTRLTVL.

This chain uses TRBV30 with TRBJ1-2; TRBD1 matches at 8 bases. This CDR3 has 14 residues. Germline CDR1 and CDR2: GTSNPN and SVGIG (reference sequence). Trimming removed 0 bases from V and 8 bases from J; junction bases left unmatched: 8. The CDR3 nucleotides are TGTGCCTGGAGTGTAGCCAGGGGGCAAGGGGGCTACACCTTC. This sequence encodes CAWSVARGQGGYTF.

The V call is TRBV19, the J call TRBJ1-1; tentative D call: TRBD1 (6 bases). Deletions cut 9 bases from V and 7 bases from J, with 15 bases between. The CDR3 runs to 12 residues. Germline lookup yields CDR1 LNHDA and CDR2 SQIVND (reference sequence). The CDR3 sequence is CASTGQRGEAFF. The CDR3 nucleotides are TGTGCCAGCACCGGACAGCGAGGTGAAGCTTTCTTT.

This clone was detected only once. The chain recombines TRBV4-3 with TRBJ1-1; TRBD1 might be the D (5 bases). This CDR3 region has 14 residues. CDR1 LGHNA and CDR2 YSLEER come from the germline V gene. Trimming stripped 1 base from V and 4 bases from J, with 10 bases between. The CDR3 region is CASSQGNRLTEAFF. The DNA for the CDR3 is TGCGCCAGCAGCCAAGGGAACAGGCTCACTGAAGCTTTCTTT.

The rearrangement links TRBV7-2 to TRBJ2-1; unclear D gene. V lost 8 bases, J lost 5 bases, and 13 bases lay in between. This CDR3 is 13 amino acids long. Per germline, CDR1 SGHTA and CDR2 FQGNSA. The CDR3 coding sequence is TGTGCCAGCCGATTGGGCCCGGACAATGAGCAGTTCTTC. Protein sequence: CASRLGPDNEQFF.

CDR3 in amino acids: CASSHDRRNQPQHF. As DNA, the CDR3 is TGTGCCAGCAGCCATGACAGGCGCAATCAGCCCCAGCATTTT. The chain joins TRBV7-8 to TRBJ1-5; D is perhaps TRBD1 (6 bases). Germline CDR1 reads SGHVS; CDR2 reads FQNEAQ. This CDR3 contains 14 residues. V lost 5 bases and J 2 bases, leaving 10 bases between the germline ends.